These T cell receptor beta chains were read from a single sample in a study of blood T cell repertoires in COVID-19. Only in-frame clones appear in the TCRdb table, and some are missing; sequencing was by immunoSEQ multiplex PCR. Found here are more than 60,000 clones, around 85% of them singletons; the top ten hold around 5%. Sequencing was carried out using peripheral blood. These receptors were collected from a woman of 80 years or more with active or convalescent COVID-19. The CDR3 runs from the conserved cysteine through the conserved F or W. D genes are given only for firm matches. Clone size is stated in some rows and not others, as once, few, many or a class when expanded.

CASSHQTGGYTF TGTGCCAGCAGTCATCAAACAGGGGGCTACACCTTC TRBV7-2 NA NA TRBJ1-2 12
CASSSDRGRAYEQYF TGTGCCAGCAGTTCCGACAGGGGCCGGGCCTACGAGCAGTACTTC TRBV28 TRBD1 NA TRBJ2-7 15
CASSYLTRASTDTQYF TGTGCCAGCAGTTACCTCACTAGAGCTAGCACAGATACGCAGTATTTT TRBV6-5 NA NA TRBJ2-3 16
CASSVVPGGTGELFF TGTGCCAGCAGCGTAGTGCCAGGGGGCACCGGGGAGCTGTTTTTT TRBV9 TRBD1 NA TRBJ2-2 15
CASSQDPAGGIDEQYF TGCGCCAGCAGCCAAGATCCGGCAGGGGGCATCGACGAGCAGTACTTC TRBV4-1 TRBD1 NA TRBJ2-7 16
CASSLGQGPLGEQFF TGTGCCAGCTCCCTTGGACAGGGACCCTTAGGGGAGCAGTTCTTC TRBV18 TRBD1 once TRBJ2-1 15
CASSFEGGYSNQPQHF TGTGCCAGCAGCTTCGAAGGGGGATATAGCAATCAGCCCCAGCATTTT TRBV5-5 NA NA TRBJ1-5 16
CASSQGQGGVQETQYF TGTGCCAGCAGCCAAGGACAGGGAGGGGTTCAAGAGACCCAGTACTTC TRBV5-4 NA NA TRBJ2-5 16
CAWSVGGAGTEAFF TGTGCCTGGAGTGTAGGCGGGGCCGGGACTGAAGCTTTCTTT TRBV30 NA NA TRBJ1-1 14
CASSQVGGYEQYF TGTGCCAGCAGCCAAGTGGGGGGGTACGAGCAGTACTTC TRBV3-1/TRBV3-2 TRBD2 NA TRBJ2-7 13
CATSRGKGPYDDYGYTF TGTGCCACCAGCAGAGGGAAGGGGCCCTATGACGACTATGGCTACACCTTC TRBV15 NA NA TRBJ1-2 17
CASSPQTSSGTGGTNGYTF TGTGCCAGCTCACCACAAACTTCTTCCGGGACAGGGGGAACGAATGGCTACACCTTC TRBV18 TRBD1 once TRBJ1-2 19
CASSQFGDRGRNEQFF TGCGCCAGCAGTCAATTTGGGGACAGGGGGCGGAATGAGCAGTTCTTC TRBV23-1 TRBD1 few TRBJ2-1 16